This TCR beta chain was sequenced for a study of cytomegalovirus exposure and HLA in healthy donors. The PCR contained 60 Vbeta and 13 Jbeta primers. Some clones are missing from TCRdb's copy, which holds only in-frame ones; the method was immunoSEQ multiplex PCR. The sample shows around 170,000 clones, more than 75% of them seen only once. Of note for this clone: What it binds is not known.

Study-wide findings and caveats: Reports indicated that the classifier achieved high specificity and sensitivity in diagnosing cytomegalovirus status. Within a later analysis, the majority of CMV-associated TCR beta chains appeared HLA-restricted.

The TCR originated in a woman between 45 and 65 years old in good health and CMV-seropositive. Sample: PBMCs.

The CDR3 sequence is CASSYQDRGRAFF. The CDR3 bases are TGTGCCAGCAGTTATCAAGACAGGGGGCGAGCTTTCTTT. The chain couples TRBV2 to TRBJ1-1; 10 positions agree with TRBD1. Per germline, CDR1 SNHLY and CDR2 FYNNEI. The CDR3 runs 13 residues. V lost 5 bases and J lost 10; bases outside the gene matches: 7.